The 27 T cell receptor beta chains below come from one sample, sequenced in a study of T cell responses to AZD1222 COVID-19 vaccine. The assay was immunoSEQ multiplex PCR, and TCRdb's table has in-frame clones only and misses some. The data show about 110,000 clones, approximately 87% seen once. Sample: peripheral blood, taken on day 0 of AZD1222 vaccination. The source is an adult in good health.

The CDR3 DNA reads TGTGCCAGCATGGTGGTCAGCTCGTGGAACACCATATATTTT. Translated, it gives CASMVVSSWNTIYF. V is TRBV5-6 and J is TRBJ1-3; no firm D call. There are 14 residues in the CDR3. The V end lost 6 bases, the J end lost 7 bases, and 17 bases lay between the germline ends. Germline-derived CDR1 and CDR2 are SGHDT and YYEEEE.

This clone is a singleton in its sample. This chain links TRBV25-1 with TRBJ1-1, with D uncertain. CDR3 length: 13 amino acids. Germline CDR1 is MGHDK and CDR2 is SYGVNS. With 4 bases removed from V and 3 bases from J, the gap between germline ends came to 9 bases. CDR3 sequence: CASSALVDTEAFF. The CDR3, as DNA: TGTGCCAGCAGTGCGCTGGTGGACACTGAAGCTTTCTTT.

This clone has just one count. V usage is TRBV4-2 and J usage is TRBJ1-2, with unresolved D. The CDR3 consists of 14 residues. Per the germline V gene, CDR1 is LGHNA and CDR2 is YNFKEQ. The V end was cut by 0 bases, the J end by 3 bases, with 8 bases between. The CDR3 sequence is CASSQEARDYGYTF. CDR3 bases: TGTGCCAGCAGCCAAGAGGCCAGAGACTATGGCTACACCTTC.

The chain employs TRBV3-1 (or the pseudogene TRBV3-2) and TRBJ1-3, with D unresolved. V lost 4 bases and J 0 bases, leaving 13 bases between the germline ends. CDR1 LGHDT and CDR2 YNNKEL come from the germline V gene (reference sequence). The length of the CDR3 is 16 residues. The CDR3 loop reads CASSRRGQDSGNTIYF. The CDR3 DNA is TGTGCCAGCAGCCGACGAGGGCAAGACTCTGGAAACACCATATATTTT.

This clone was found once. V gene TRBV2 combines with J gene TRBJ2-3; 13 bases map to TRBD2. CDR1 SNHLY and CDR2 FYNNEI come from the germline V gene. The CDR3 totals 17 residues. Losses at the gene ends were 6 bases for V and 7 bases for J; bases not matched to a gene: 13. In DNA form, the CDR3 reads TGTGCCAGCAGAGGACATGCAGGACTAGCGGGAGACTATACGCAGTATTTT. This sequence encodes CASRGHAGLAGDYTQYF.

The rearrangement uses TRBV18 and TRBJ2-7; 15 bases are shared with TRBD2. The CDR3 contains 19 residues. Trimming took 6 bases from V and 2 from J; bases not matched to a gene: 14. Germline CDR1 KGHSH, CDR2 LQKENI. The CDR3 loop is CASSLGTSGRTVRAYEQYF. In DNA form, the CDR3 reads TGTGCCAGCTCCTTAGGGACTAGCGGGAGGACGGTAAGGGCCTACGAGCAGTACTTC.

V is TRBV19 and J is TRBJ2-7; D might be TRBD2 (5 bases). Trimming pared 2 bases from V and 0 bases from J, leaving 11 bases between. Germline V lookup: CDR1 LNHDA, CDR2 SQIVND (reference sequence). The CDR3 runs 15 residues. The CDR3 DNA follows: TGTGCCAGTAGTATAAGAGGGCCGCACTCCTACGAGCAGTACTTC. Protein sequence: CASSIRGPHSYEQYF.

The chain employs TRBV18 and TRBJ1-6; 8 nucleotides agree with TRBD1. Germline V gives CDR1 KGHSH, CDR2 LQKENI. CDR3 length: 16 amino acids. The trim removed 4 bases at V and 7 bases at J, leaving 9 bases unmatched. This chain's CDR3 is CASSLERQGANSPLHF. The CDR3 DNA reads TGTGCCAGCTCACTAGAGAGGCAGGGGGCGAATTCACCCCTCCACTTT.

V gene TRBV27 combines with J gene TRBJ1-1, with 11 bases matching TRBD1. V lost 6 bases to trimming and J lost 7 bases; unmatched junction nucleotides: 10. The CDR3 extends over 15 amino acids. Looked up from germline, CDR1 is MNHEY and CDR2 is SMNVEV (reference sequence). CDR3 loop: CASSPWTGGLGEAFF. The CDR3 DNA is TGTGCCAGCAGCCCCTGGACAGGGGGCTTGGGTGAAGCTTTCTTT.

DNA of the CDR3: TGCGCCAGCAGCCAAGATGGGGGCGTAGGCTACACCTTC. Translation: CASSQDGGVGYTF. The chain combines TRBV4-1 with TRBJ1-2, with D tentatively TRBD1 (6 bases). The CDR3 runs 13 residues. Germline CDR1 MGHRA, CDR2 YSYEKL. The germline V and J ends were trimmed by 0 bases and 8 bases, with 10 bases remaining between them.

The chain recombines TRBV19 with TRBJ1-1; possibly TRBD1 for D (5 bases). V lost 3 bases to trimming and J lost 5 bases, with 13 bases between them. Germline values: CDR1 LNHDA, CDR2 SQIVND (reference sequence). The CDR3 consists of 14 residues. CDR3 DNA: TGTGCCAGTAGTATCACCAGGGCGAGGACTGAAGCTTTCTTT. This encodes CASSITRARTEAFF.

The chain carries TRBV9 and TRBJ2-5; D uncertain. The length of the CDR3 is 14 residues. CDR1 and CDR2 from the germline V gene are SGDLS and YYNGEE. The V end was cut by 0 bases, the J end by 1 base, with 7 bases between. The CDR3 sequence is CASSVDLGQETQYF. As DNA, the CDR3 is TGTGCCAGCAGCGTAGATTTGGGCCAAGAGACCCAGTACTTC.

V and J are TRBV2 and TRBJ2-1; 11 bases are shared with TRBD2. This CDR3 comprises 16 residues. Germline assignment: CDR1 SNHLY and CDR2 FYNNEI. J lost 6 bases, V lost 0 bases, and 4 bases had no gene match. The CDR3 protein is CASSEASGRASNEQFF. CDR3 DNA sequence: TGTGCCAGCAGTGAAGCTAGCGGGAGGGCAAGCAATGAGCAGTTCTTC.

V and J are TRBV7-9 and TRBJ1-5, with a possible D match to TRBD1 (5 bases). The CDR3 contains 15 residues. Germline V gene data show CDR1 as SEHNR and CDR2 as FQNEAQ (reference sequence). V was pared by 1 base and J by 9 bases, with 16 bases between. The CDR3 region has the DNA TGTGCCAGCAGCTTAGACCAGGGCCCTAGGTGGCCCCAGCATTTT. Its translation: CASSLDQGPRWPQHF.

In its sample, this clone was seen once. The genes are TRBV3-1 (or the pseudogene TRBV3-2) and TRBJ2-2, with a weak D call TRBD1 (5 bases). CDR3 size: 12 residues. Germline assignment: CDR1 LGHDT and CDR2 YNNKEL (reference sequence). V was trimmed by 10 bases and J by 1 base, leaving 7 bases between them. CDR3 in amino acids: CATQGNTGELFF. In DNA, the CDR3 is TGTGCCACCCAGGGGAACACCGGGGAGCTGTTTTTT.

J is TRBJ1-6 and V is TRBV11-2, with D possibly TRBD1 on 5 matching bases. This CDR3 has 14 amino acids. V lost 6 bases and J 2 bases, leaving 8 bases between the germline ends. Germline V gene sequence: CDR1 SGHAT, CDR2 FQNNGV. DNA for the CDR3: TGTGCCAGCAGGAGGGACGCCTATAATTCACCCCTCCACTTT. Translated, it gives CASRRDAYNSPLHF.

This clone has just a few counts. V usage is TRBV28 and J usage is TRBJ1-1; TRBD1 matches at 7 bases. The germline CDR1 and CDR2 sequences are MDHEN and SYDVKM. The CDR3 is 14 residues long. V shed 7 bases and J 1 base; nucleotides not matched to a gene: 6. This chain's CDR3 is CASTPGGGNTEAFF. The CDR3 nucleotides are TGTGCCAGCACCCCAGGGGGTGGGAACACTGAAGCTTTCTTT.

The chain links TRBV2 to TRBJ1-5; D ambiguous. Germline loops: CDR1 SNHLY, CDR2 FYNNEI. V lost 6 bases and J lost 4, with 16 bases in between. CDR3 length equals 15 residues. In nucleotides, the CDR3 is TGTGCCAGCAGCGGACCTGAGCGCTCTAATCAGCCCCAGCATTTT. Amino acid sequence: CASSGPERSNQPQHF.

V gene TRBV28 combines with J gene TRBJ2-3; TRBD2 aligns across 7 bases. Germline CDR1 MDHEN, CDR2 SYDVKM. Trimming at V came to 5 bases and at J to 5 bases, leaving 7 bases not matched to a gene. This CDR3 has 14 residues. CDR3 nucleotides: TGTGCCAGCAGTCCCGGACTAGGGCGAGATACGCAGTATTTT. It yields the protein CASSPGLGRDTQYF.

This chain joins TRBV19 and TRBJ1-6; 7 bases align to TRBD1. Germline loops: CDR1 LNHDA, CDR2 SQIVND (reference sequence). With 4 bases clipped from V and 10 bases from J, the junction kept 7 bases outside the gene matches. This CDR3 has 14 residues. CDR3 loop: CASSKQGRGSPLHF. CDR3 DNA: TGTGCCAGTAGTAAACAGGGGAGAGGATCACCCCTCCACTTT.

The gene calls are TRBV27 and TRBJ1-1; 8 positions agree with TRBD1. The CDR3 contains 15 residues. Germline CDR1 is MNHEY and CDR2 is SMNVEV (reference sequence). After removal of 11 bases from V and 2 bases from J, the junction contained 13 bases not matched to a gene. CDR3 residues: CASRAGGVRNTEAFF. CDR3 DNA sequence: TGTGCCTCCCGGGCAGGGGGCGTTCGAAACACTGAAGCTTTCTTT.

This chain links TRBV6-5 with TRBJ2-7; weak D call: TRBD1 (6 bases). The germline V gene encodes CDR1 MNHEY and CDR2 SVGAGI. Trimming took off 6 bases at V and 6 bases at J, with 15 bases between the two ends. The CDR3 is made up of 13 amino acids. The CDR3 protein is CASRLTKGGEQYF. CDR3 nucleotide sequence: TGTGCCAGCAGGCTTACGAAAGGGGGCGAGCAGTACTTC.

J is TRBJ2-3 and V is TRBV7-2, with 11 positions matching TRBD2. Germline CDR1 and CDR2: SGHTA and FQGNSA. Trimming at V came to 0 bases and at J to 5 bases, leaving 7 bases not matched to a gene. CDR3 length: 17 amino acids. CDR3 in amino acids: CASSLAGSSGRLDTQYF. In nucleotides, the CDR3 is TGTGCCAGCAGCTTAGCGGGGTCTAGCGGGAGGTTAGATACGCAGTATTTT.

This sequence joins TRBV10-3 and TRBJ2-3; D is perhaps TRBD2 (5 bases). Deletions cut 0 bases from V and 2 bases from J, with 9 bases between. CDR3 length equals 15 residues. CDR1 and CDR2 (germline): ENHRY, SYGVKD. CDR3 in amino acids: CAISESDYYTDTQYF. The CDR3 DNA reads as TGTGCCATCAGTGAGTCCGACTACTACACAGATACGCAGTATTTT.

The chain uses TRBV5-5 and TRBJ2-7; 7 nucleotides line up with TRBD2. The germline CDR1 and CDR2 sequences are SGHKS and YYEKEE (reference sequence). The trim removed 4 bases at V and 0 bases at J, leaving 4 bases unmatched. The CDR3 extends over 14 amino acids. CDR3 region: CASSGAGNSYEQYF. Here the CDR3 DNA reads TGTGCCAGCAGCGGAGCGGGGAACTCCTACGAGCAGTACTTC. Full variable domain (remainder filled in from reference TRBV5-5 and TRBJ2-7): DAGVTQSPTHLIKTRGQQVTLRCSPISGHKSVSWYQQVLGQGPQFIFQYYEKEERGRGNFPDRFSARQFPNYSSELNVNALLLGDSALYLCASSGAGNSYEQYFGPGTRLTVT.

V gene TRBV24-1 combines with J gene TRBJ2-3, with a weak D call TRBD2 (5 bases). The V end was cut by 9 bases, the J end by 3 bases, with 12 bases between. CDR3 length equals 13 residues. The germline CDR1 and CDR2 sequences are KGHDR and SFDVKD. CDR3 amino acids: CATQSPGTDTQYF. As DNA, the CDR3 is TGTGCCACCCAGAGTCCGGGGACAGATACGCAGTATTTT.

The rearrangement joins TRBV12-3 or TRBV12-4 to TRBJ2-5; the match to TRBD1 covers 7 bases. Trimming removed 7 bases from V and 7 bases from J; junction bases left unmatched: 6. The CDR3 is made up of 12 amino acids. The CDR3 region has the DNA TGTGCCAGCACATCCCCAGGGGGGACCCAGTACTTC. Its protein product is CASTSPGGTQYF.